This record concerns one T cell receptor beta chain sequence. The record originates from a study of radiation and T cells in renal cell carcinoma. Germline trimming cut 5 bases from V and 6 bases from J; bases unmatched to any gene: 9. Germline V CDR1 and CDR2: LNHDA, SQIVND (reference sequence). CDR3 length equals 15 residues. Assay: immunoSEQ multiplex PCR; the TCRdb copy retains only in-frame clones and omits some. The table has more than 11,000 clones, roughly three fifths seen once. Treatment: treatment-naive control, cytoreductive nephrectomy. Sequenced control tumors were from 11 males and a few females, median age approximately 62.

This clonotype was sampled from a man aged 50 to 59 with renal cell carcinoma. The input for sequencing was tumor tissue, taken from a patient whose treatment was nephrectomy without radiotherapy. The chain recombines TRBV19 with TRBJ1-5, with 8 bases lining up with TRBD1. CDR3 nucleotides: TGTGCCAGTAGTCCCCAGGGGGCGCTTGGTCAGCCCCAGCATTTT. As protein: CASSPQGALGQPQHF.